This T cell receptor beta chain stems from a study of STAT5B mutations in CD4+ large granular lymphocyte leukemia. Study-wide context: The CDR3 'QG' motif was associated with a particular HLA allele among healthy donors.

Sequencing was at survey level. Sequenced by immunoSEQ multiplex PCR; TCRdb stores in-frame clones only, minus some. The repertoire has more than 45,000 clones, under 80% of them found once; the top ten carry 1.5%. A note on this clone: Its antigen is unidentified.

Study observations and caveats: Compared with healthy controls (2/35), patient top clones favored TRBV06 (8/27).

Trimming took 6 bases from V and 0 from J, leaving 8 bases between them. There are 14 residues in the CDR3. Per germline, CDR1 SGHTA and CDR2 FQGNSA. The material sequenced was CD4+ T cells from blood buffy coats. The receptor was isolated from a human donor in good health. This chain links TRBV7-2 with TRBJ2-2; tentatively, D is TRBD2 (6 bases). The CDR3 DNA reads as TGTGCCAGCAGGGGACTTACGAACACCGGGGAGCTGTTTTTT. Encoded protein: CASRGLTNTGELFF.